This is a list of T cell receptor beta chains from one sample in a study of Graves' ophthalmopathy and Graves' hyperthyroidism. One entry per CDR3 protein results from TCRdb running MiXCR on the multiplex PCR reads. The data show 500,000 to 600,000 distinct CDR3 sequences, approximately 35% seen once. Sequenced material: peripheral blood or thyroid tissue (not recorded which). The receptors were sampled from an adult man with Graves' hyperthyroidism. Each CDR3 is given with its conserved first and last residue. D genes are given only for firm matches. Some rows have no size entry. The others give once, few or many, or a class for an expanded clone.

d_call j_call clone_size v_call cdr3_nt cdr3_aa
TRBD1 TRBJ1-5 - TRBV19 TGTGCCAGTAGTATAGCGGAGACAGGGGGTCAGCCCCAGCATTTT CASSIAETGGQPQHF
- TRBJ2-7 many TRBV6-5 TGTGCCAGCAGTTACTCGACTGCAGGGAGGAGCGAGCAGTACTTC CASSYSTAGRSEQYF
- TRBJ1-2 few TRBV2 TGTGCCAGCCGGGGGACACACGGCTACACCTTC CASRGTHGYTF
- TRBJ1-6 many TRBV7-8 TGTGCCAGCAGCTTTGCTGGGGGGGATAATTCACCCCTCCACTTT CASSFAGGDNSPLHF
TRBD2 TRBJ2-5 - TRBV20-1 TGCAGTGCCACCAGCGGGGGACCCCAAGAGACCCAGTACTTC CSATSGGPQETQYF
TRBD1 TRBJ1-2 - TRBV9 TGTGCCAGCAGCGCGAAACGGTTTAGTCCGGGAAAAGCGGACAGGCACGGCTACACCTTC CASSAKRFSPGKADRHGYTF
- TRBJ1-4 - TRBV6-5 TGTGCCAGCAGTTACTCTAGCCCAGCAACTAATGAAAAACTGTTTTTT CASSYSSPATNEKLFF
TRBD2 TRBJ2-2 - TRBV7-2 TGTGCCAGCGGCCATACCGGGACTAGGACCGGGGAGCTGTTTTTT CASGHTGTRTGELFF
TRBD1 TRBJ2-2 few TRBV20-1 TGCAGTGCTAGAGATCAGAGACAGGGACACACCGGGGAGCTGTTTTTT CSARDQRQGHTGELFF
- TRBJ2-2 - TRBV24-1 TGTGCCACCAGTGAGGTCAGGGCAGGGAACAATGAGCAGTTTTTT CATSEVRAGNNEQFF
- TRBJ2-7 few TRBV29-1 TGCAGCGTTGAAAAGGGCTTTAACGAGCAGTACTTC CSVEKGFNEQYF
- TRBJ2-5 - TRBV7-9 TGTGCCAGCAGCGACGGGGTTCAGCCCCAGTACTTC CASSDGVQPQYF
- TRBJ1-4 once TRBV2 TGTGCCAGCAGTCTCGACAGGTTTACCGGGGAGGAAAAACTGTTTTTT CASSLDRFTGEEKLFF
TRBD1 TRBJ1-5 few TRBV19 TGTGCCTGGATGGGACAGGGTGCTGGGCCCCAGCATTTT CAWMGQGAGPQHF
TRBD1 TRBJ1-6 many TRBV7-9 TGTGCCAGCAGCTTCGACAGGGGAAGGGGTTCACCCCTCCACTTT CASSFDRGRGSPLHF
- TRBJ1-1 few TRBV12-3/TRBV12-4 TGTGCCAGCAGTTTTCTTTCAGGATTGAACACTGAAGCTTTCTTT CASSFLSGLNTEAFF
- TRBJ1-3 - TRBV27 TGTGCCAGCAGTCGGGGGGGCTTGGAGCCTGGAAACACCATATATTTT CASSRGGLEPGNTIYF
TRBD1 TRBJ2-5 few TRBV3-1 TGTGCCAGCAGCCCAGGTCCGGACAGGGACTGGAAAGAGACCCAGTACTTC CASSPGPDRDWKETQYF
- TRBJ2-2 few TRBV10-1 TGCGCCAGCAGTGTTGACCCAGACACCGGGGAGCTGTTTTTT CASSVDPDTGELFF
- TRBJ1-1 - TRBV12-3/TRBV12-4 - CASSLWGVGNTETFF
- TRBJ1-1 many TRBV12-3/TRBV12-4 TGTACTCAAACACCCAAGAACACTGAAGCTTTCTTT CTQTPKNTEAFF
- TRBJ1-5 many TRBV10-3 TGTGCCACCGTTGAATATAGCAATCAGCCCCAGCATTTT CATVEYSNQPQHF
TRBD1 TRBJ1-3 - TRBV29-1 TGCAGCGCCAAGACAGGGGACGGAAACACCATATATTTT CSAKTGDGNTIYF
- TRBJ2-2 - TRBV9 TGTGCCAGCAGCGTAGAGGGCAGCAGCACCGGGGAGCTGTTTTTT CASSVEGSSTGELFF
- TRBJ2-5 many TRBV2 TGTGCCAGCAGTGACGAGCGGATCCAAGAGACCCAGTACTTC CASSDERIQETQYF
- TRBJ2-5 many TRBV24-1 TGTGCCACCAGTGATTTAGAGGACTCGAAGACCCAGTACTTC CATSDLEDSKTQYF
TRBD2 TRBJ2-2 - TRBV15 TGTGCCACCAGCAGGACAGCGGGGGAGACCGGGGAGCTGTTTTTT CATSRTAGETGELFF
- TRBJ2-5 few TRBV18 TGTGCCAGCTCAGCCGTACAGGGATTACAAGAGACCCAGTACTTC CASSAVQGLQETQYF
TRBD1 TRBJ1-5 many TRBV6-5 TGTGCCAGCAACGACAGGGGCAATCAGCCCCAGCATTTT CASNDRGNQPQHF
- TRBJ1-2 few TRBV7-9 TGTGCCAGCAGCTTAAGGGGGTTAACTAAGGTCTTC CASSLRGLTKVF
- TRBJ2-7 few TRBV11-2 TGTGCCAGCAGCTTAGATTGGGACCATTCCTACGAGCAGTACTTC CASSLDWDHSYEQYF
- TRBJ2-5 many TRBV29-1 TGCAGCGTTCTCCGGGAGACCCAGTACTTC CSVLRETQYF
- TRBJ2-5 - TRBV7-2 TGTGCCAGCAGCTTATTGTACGGAGGGGAAGATACGCAGTACTTC CASSLLYGGEDTQYF
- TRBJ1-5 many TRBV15 TGTGCCACCAGCAGAGATCTGGATAGCAATCAGCCCCAGCATTTT CATSRDLDSNQPQHF
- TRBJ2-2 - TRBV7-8 TGTGCCAGCAGCCAGCCCACGGGGAACACCGGGGAGCTGTTTTTT CASSQPTGNTGELFF
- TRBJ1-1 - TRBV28 TGTGCCAGCACCCCGGGCACTGAAGCTTTCTTT CASTPGTEAFF
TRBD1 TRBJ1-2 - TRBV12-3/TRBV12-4 TGTGCCAGCAGTTTAATGTCGGGACAGTCCTATGGCTACACCTTC CASSLMSGQSYGYTF
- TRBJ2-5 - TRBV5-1 TGCGCCAGCAGCTTGGGTGGCACCCCCCAAGAGACCCAGTACTTC CASSLGGTPQETQYF
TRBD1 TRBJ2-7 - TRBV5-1 TGTGTCAGCAGACAGGGGAATTACGAGCAGTACTTC CVSRQGNYEQYF
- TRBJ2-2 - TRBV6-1 TGTGCCAGCAGTCCGGAGGGCACCGGGGAGCTGTTTTTT CASSPEGTGELFF
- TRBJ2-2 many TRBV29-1 TGCAGCGCCGGTCGTAGCCCCGGGGAGCTGTTTTTT CSAGRSPGELFF
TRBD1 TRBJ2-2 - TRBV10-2 TGTGCCAGCAGTGGACAGGGGGGTACCGGGGAGCTGTTTTTT CASSGQGGTGELFF
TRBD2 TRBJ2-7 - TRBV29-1 TGCAGCGCCCTAGCGGGCATCTCCTACGAGCAGTACTTC CSALAGISYEQYF
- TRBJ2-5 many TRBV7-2 TGTGCCAGCAGCTTTGACAGGCGAGAGACCCAGTACTTC CASSFDRRETQYF
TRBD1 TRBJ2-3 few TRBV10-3 TGTGCCTCATCCGGGACAGGCACAGATACGCAGTATTTT CASSGTGTDTQYF